The present T cell receptor (beta chain) was sequenced within a study of T cell responses to AZD1222 COVID-19 vaccine. At the level of the study: Second-dose recipients at about 4 or about 12 weeks were treated as one pooled group.

This CDR3 is built from 13 residues. Germline CDR1 and CDR2: MNHEY and SVGEGT. V lost 4 bases and J lost 3, with 10 bases in between. Here immunoSEQ multiplex PCR was the method, and the copy in TCRdb shows in-frame clones only, minus some. The table has nearly 95,000 clones, nearly 90% seen once. The study, taken as a whole, reports: Spike was spanned by vaccine-associated CD4 TCRs, which were dominant at 160-218 and 743-854. Targets within unmutated variant regions were reportedly found for nearly half of spike-specific TCRs.

On this clone: Antigen unknown.

Specimen: peripheral blood, collected on day 0 of AZD1222 vaccination. The chain uses TRBV6-2 or TRBV6-3 and TRBJ2-7; D remains ambiguous. This TCR derives from an adult in good health. CDR3 loop: CASSWSGLYEQYF. In DNA, the CDR3 is TGTGCCAGCAGTTGGTCCGGTCTCTACGAGCAGTACTTC.